Presented here are 27 T cell receptor beta chains from one specimen sequenced in a study of T cells after posttransplantation cyclophosphamide. The data were produced by immunoSEQ multiplex PCR, yet TCRdb's version contains in-frame clones alone and is incomplete. The sample contains 66,000 or so clones, around 95% of which appear only once. Sequenced: PBMCs. The receptor set was obtained from a woman aged 25 to 39 in good health and a related stem cell transplant donor.

This clone occurred once. The chain links TRBV7-9 to TRBJ2-5, with 12 bases matching TRBD2. J was trimmed by 6 bases and V by 3 bases; bases with no gene match: 5. This CDR3 contains 15 residues. Germline-derived CDR1 and CDR2 are SEHNR and FQNEAQ (reference sequence). The CDR3 sequence: CASSLTSGGRKTQYF. DNA of the CDR3: TGTGCCAGCAGCTTGACTAGCGGGGGTCGGAAGACCCAGTACTTC.

The chain uses TRBV5-1 and TRBJ2-7; the match to TRBD1 covers 7 bases. This CDR3 spans 15 amino acids. After removal of 0 bases from V and 6 bases from J, the junction contained 9 bases not matched to a gene. Germline values: CDR1 SGHRS, CDR2 YFSETQ. The CDR3 reads CASSLAPEGAGEQYF. The DNA for the CDR3 is TGCGCCAGCAGCTTGGCCCCCGAGGGGGCTGGCGAGCAGTACTTC.

This chain joins TRBV9 and TRBJ1-2; the D gene is possibly TRBD1 (5 bases). Per germline, CDR1 SGDLS and CDR2 YYNGEE. With 0 bases removed from V and 6 bases from J, the gap between germline ends came to 18 bases. The length of the CDR3 is 16 residues. CDR3 nucleotide sequence: TGTGCCAGCAGCGTAGGGACCGGACAAAGGGTCGATGGCTACACCTTC. It translates to CASSVGTGQRVDGYTF.

This clone was recorded once. The chain has TRBV4-3 and TRBJ2-1, with TRBD2 identical over 8 bases. The V segment lost 0 bases and the J segment 4 bases; nucleotides outside the gene matches: 8. Looked up from germline, CDR1 is LGHNA and CDR2 is YSLEER. The CDR3 is made up of 17 amino acids. The CDR3 DNA reads as TGCGCCAGCAGCCAAGATTCTGGTAGCGGGGTATACAATGAGCAGTTCTTC. Translating gives CASSQDSGSGVYNEQFF.

This chain links TRBV10-3 with TRBJ2-5, with 7 bases fitting TRBD1. The CDR3 sequence is 16 residues long. Per germline, CDR1 ENHRY and CDR2 SYGVKD. V lost 0 bases to trimming and J lost 1 base; unmatched junction nucleotides: 5. The CDR3 DNA sequence: TGTGCCATCAGTGAGTCGGACAGGACCCTCCAAGAGACCCAGTACTTC. Amino acid sequence: CAISESDRTLQETQYF.

This clone is a singleton in its sample. The V and J genes are TRBV9 and TRBJ2-3; the match to TRBD2 covers 7 bases. CDR3 length: 18 residues. Losses at the gene ends were 2 bases for V and 4 bases for J; bases not matched to a gene: 16. Germline-derived CDR1 and CDR2 are SGDLS and YYNGEE. The CDR3 loop reads CASSVASGTRATADTQYF. The CDR3 nucleotides are TGTGCCAGCAGCGTTGCTAGCGGAACCCGAGCTACCGCAGATACGCAGTATTTT.

The chain employs TRBV28 and TRBJ2-7, with 8 bases identical to TRBD1. Trimming removed 4 bases from V and 2 bases from J; junction bases left unmatched: 10. Germline assignment: CDR1 MDHEN and CDR2 SYDVKM. This CDR3 contains 16 residues. The CDR3 region has the DNA TGTGCCAGCAGTTCAAAACAGGGGGTTGGAGCCTACGAGCAGTACTTC. It codes for CASSSKQGVGAYEQYF.

The table lists this clone with a count of one. The genes are TRBV5-1 and TRBJ2-5; 7 nucleotides match TRBD1. With the DNA end fitting TRBJ2-7 better, the J assignment may be wrong. The CDR3 loop spans 15 amino acids. From germline, CDR1 is SGHRS and CDR2 YFSETQ. CDR3 region: CASSLAPEGAGEQYF. CDR3 sequence (DNA): TGCGCCAGCAGCTTGGCCCCCGAGGGGGCTGGCGAGCAGTACTTC.

J is TRBJ2-5 and V is TRBV5-1, with D possibly matching TRBD2 (5 bases). Trimming cost V 1 base and J 0 bases, with 10 bases left between them. CDR3 length equals 15 residues. Looked up from germline, CDR1 is SGHRS and CDR2 is YFSETQ. The CDR3 is CASSLRGDDQETQYF. For the CDR3, the DNA is TGCGCCAGCAGCTTGCGGGGAGACGACCAAGAGACCCAGTACTTC.

This sequence joins TRBV18 and TRBJ1-1; D is unclear. The germline V gene has CDR1 KGHSH and CDR2 LQKENI. V lost 1 base to trimming and J lost 4 bases, with 13 bases between them. The CDR3 is 15 amino acids. Here the CDR3 reads CASSPQEVGSTEAFF. In DNA, the CDR3 is TGTGCCAGCTCACCACAAGAGGTTGGAAGCACTGAAGCTTTCTTT.

The sample holds one count of this clone. The rearrangement links TRBV6-5 to TRBJ2-3; 7 bases agree with TRBD1. Per germline, CDR1 MNHEY and CDR2 SVGAGI. The CDR3 extends over 15 amino acids. The V segment lost 4 bases and the J segment 1 base; nucleotides outside the gene matches: 5. The CDR3 reads CASSSLRGRTDTQYF. CDR3 nucleotide sequence: TGTGCCAGCAGTTCGCTAAGGGGGCGCACAGATACGCAGTATTTT.

The chain uses TRBV6-1 and TRBJ1-5; 7 nucleotides line up with TRBD1. Per the germline V gene, CDR1 is MNHNS and CDR2 is SASEGT. The CDR3 length is 14 residues. V shed 3 bases and J 7 bases; nucleotides not matched to a gene: 6. The CDR3 bases are TGTGCCAGCAGTGAGAACCCAGGGGGGCAGCCCCAGCATTTT. Translation gives CASSENPGGQPQHF.

This clone is a singleton in its sample. This chain joins TRBV7-8 and TRBJ1-1; TRBD1 might be the D (6 bases). This CDR3 region has 15 residues. The germline V gene has CDR1 SGHVS and CDR2 FQNEAQ. The V end lost 5 bases, the J end lost 4 bases, and 17 bases lay between the germline ends. The CDR3 DNA sequence: TGTGCCAGCAGCCGAGAGGGGGGTGGAACCACTGAAGCTTTCTTT. Protein product: CASSREGGGTTEAFF.

The rearrangement uses TRBV6-5 and TRBJ1-4, with TRBD1 matching 7 bases. Germline loops: CDR1 MNHEY, CDR2 SVGAGI. Trimming removed 8 bases from V and 2 bases from J; junction bases left unmatched: 5. This CDR3 has 14 amino acids. This CDR3 reads CASGRGQTNEKLFF. The DNA for the CDR3 is TGTGCCAGCGGACGGGGACAGACTAATGAAAAACTGTTTTTT.

V and J are TRBV28 and TRBJ2-3; 10 bases map to TRBD2. CDR3 length: 16 amino acids. From germline, CDR1 is MDHEN and CDR2 SYDVKM. V lost 4 bases, J lost 2 bases, and 6 bases stayed unmatched. The CDR3 here is CASSSILAGLTDTQYF. CDR3 DNA: TGTGCCAGCAGTTCAATACTAGCGGGGCTCACAGATACGCAGTATTTT.

The V and J genes are TRBV7-6 and TRBJ1-1; D is possibly TRBD1 (6 bases). This CDR3 comprises 13 residues. The germline gives CDR1 SGHVS, CDR2 FNYEAQ. Trimming took 5 bases from V and 8 from J, leaving 15 bases between them. As DNA, the CDR3 is TGTGCCAGCAGCCGGGGGGTGGGGGCCGAAGCTTTCTTT. Protein sequence: CASSRGVGAEAFF.

V and J are TRBV6-1 and TRBJ1-6; a possible D gene is TRBD1 (6 bases). CDR1 and CDR2 from the germline V gene are MNHNS and SASEGT. The CDR3 covers 13 residues. The ends were cut back, 8 bases at V and 5 bases at J, with 10 bases in the middle. The CDR3 sequence: CASQGIDNSPLHF. The CDR3 nucleotides read TGTGCCAGCCAGGGGATTGATAATTCACCCCTCCACTTT.

This chain links TRBV10-3 with TRBJ2-7; TRBD1 aligns across 12 bases. V dropped 8 bases and J dropped 2; count of bases not matched to a gene: 4. The germline V gene has CDR1 ENHRY and CDR2 SYGVKD. The CDR3 has 14 amino acids. This chain's CDR3 is CAIVRDRGPYEQYF. DNA for the CDR3: TGTGCCATCGTCCGGGACAGGGGGCCCTACGAGCAGTACTTC.

The chain joins TRBV28 to TRBJ2-7; D uncertain. This CDR3 has 12 amino acids. Germline CDR1 and CDR2: MDHEN and SYDVKM. Trimming cost V 5 bases and J 7 bases, with 12 bases left between them. The CDR3 DNA reads TGTGCCAGCAGTCTTAATCACGGGGAGCAGTACTTC. Amino acids: CASSLNHGEQYF.

J is TRBJ1-1 and V is TRBV15, with a weak D call TRBD1 (5 bases). The V gene lost 4 bases and the J gene lost 0 bases, with 15 bases spanning the gap. Germline-derived CDR1 and CDR2 are LNHNV and YYDKDF (reference sequence). The CDR3 has 16 residues. The CDR3 DNA follows: TGTGCCACCAGCACCATGACAGCTAACTTGAACACTGAAGCTTTCTTT. Protein: CATSTMTANLNTEAFF.

This sequence joins TRBV10-3 and TRBJ2-2, with D possibly matching TRBD2 (5 bases). The CDR3 loop spans 14 amino acids. Trimming removed 0 bases at V and 5 bases at J, with 7 bases between. Germline V gives CDR1 ENHRY, CDR2 SYGVKD. CDR3 protein: CAISESRETGELFF. CDR3 sequence (DNA): TGTGCCATCAGTGAGTCGAGGGAAACCGGGGAGCTGTTTTTT.

This clone was observed a handful of times. The CDR3 DNA sequence: TGTGCCAGCAGTTATAAGGGGAATTCACCCCTCCACTTT. Translating it yields CASSYKGNSPLHF. The chain links TRBV6-6 to TRBJ1-6, with a possible D match to TRBD1 (5 bases). Trimming removed 3 bases from V and 7 bases from J, with 7 bases in between. The V gene's germline CDR1 is MNHNY and CDR2 SVGAGI (reference sequence). The CDR3 consists of 13 residues.

This chain links TRBV4-1 with TRBJ2-7; D could derive from TRBD1 or TRBD2 (5 bases each). V was pared by 1 base and J by 5 bases, with 12 bases between. Germline lookup yields CDR1 MGHRA and CDR2 YSYEKL. This CDR3 spans 14 amino acids. CDR3 residues: CASSQVRGDHEQYF. For the CDR3, the DNA is TGCGCCAGCAGCCAAGTACGAGGGGACCACGAGCAGTACTTC.

The chain carries TRBV25-1 and TRBJ1-1; 10 nucleotides match TRBD1. J gave up 5 bases and V 6 bases, and 3 bases lay outside the gene matches. Looked up from germline, CDR1 is MGHDK and CDR2 is SYGVNS. This CDR3 contains 13 residues. CDR3 sequence reads: CASRGQGKTEAFF. CDR3 coding DNA: TGTGCCAGCAGGGGACAGGGGAAGACTGAAGCTTTCTTT.

The V gene is TRBV7-8, the J gene TRBJ1-2; TRBD1 agrees at 10 bases. The CDR3 runs 15 residues. Trimming at V came to 5 bases and at J to 6 bases, leaving 9 bases not matched to a gene. Germline CDR1 SGHVS, CDR2 FQNEAQ. The CDR3 region is CASSADRGRQDGYTF. In DNA form, the CDR3 reads TGTGCCAGCAGCGCAGACAGGGGGCGGCAGGATGGCTACACCTTC.

V is TRBV28 and J is TRBJ2-3, with 7 bases fitting TRBD1. The V segment lost 2 bases and the J segment 2 bases; nucleotides outside the gene matches: 10. Germline lookup yields CDR1 MDHEN and CDR2 SYDVKM. This CDR3 contains 17 residues. CDR3 DNA sequence: TGTGCCAGCAGTTTACCCCTGACAGGGACAAACACAGATACGCAGTATTTT. Protein product: CASSLPLTGTNTDTQYF.

J is TRBJ1-1 and V is TRBV4-1; TRBD1 aligns across 8 bases. Germline CDR1 MGHRA, CDR2 YSYEKL. This CDR3 is built from 16 residues. The trim removed 5 bases at V and 1 base at J, leaving 9 bases unmatched. Written as DNA, the CDR3 is TGCGCCAGCAGCGCAGAAACAGGGGGTTGGAACACTGAAGCTTTCTTT. Translating gives CASSAETGGWNTEAFF.